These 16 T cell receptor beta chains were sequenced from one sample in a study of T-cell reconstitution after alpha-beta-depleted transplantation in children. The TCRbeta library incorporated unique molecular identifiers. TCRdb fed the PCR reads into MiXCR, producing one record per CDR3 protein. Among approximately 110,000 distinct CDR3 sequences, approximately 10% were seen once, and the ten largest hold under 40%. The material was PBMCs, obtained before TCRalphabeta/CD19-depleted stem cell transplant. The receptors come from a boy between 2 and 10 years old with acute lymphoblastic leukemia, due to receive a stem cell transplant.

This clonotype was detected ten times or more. CDR3 coding DNA: TGTGCCAGCAGCCCGGAGGCGGCTCCGGATGAGCAGTTCTTC. It encodes CASSPEAAPDEQFF. This sequence joins TRBV7-6 and TRBJ2-1; maybe TRBD2 (5 bases). The CDR3 has 14 residues. CDR1 and CDR2 from the germline V gene are SGHVS and FNYEAQ. Trimming pared 5 bases from V and 8 bases from J, leaving 16 bases between.

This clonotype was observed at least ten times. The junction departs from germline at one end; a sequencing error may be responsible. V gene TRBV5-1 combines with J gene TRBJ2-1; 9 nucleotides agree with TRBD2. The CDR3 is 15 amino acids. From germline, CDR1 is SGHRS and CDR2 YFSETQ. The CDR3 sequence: CASSLMLAGVDEPFF. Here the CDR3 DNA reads TGCGCCAGCAGCTTGATGTTAGCGGGAGTCGATGAGCCGTTCTTC.

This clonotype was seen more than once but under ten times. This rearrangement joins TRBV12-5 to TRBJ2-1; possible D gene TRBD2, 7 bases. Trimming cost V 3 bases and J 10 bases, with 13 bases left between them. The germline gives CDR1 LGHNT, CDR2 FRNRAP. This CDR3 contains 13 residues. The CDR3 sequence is CASGFGGAGEQFF. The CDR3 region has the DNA TGTGCTAGTGGTTTTGGGGGGGCGGGCGAGCAGTTCTTC.

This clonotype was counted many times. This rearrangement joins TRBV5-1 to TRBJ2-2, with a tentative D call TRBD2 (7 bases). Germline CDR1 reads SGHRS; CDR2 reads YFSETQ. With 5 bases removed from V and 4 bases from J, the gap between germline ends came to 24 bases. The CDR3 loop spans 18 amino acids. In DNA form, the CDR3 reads TGCGCCAGCAGTCCGGTAGCCTCCGGGGGGCCAAGCACCGGGGAGCTGTTTTTT. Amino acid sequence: CASSPVASGGPSTGELFF.

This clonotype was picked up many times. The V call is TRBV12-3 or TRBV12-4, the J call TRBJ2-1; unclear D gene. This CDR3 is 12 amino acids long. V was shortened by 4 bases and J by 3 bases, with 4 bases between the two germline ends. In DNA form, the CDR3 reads TGTGCCAGCAGTTGGGGCTACAATGAGCAGTTCTTC. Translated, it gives CASSWGYNEQFF.

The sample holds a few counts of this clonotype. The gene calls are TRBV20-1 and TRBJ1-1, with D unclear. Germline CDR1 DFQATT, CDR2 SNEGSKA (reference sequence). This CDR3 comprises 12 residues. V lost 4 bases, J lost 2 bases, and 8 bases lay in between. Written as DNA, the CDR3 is TGCAGTGCTACCCCTTATAACACTGAAGCTTTCTTT. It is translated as CSATPYNTEAFF.

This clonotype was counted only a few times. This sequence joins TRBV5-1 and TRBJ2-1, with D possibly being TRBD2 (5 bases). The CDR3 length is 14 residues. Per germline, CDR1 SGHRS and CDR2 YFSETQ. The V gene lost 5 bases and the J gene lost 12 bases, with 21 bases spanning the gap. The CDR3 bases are TGCGCCAGCAGGTCCGGAAACCCGGGCGCGGGGCAGTTCTTC. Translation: CASRSGNPGAGQFF.

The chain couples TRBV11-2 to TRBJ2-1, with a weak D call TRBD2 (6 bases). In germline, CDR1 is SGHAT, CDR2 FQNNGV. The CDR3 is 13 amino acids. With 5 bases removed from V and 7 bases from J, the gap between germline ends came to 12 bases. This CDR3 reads CASSVGRVNEQFF. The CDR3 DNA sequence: TGTGCCAGCAGCGTCGGGAGAGTAAATGAGCAGTTCTTC.

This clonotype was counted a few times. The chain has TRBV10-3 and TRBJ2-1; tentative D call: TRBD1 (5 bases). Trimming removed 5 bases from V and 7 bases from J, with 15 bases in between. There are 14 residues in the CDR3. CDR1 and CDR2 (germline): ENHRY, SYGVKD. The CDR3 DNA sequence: TGTGCCATCAGTAGCATGGCTAAGGGGAATGAGCAGTTCTTC. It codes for CAISSMAKGNEQFF.

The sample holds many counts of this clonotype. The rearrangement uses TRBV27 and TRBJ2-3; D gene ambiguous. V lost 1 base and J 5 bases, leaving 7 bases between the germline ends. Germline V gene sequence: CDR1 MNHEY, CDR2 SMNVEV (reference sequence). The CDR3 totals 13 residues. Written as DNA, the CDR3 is TGTGCCAGCAGTTTATACAAGCTAGATACGCAGTATTTT. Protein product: CASSLYKLDTQYF.

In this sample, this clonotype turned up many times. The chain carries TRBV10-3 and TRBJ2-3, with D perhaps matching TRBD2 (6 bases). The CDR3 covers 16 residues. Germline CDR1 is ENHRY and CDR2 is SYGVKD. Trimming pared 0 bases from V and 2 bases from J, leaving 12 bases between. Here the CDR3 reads CAISESSGELTDTQYF. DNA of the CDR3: TGTGCCATCAGTGAGTCGTCGGGAGAGCTCACAGATACGCAGTATTTT.

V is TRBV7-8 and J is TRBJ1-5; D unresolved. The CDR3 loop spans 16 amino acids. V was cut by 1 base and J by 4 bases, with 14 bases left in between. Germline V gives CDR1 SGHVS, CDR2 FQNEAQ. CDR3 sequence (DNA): TGTGCCAGCAGCTTAGATTTGGGATCGCTAAATCAGCCCCAGCATTTT. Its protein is CASSLDLGSLNQPQHF.

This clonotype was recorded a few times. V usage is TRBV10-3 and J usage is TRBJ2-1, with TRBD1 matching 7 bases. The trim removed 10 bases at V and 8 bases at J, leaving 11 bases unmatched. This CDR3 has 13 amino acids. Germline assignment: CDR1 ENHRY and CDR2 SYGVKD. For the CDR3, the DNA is TGTGCCACACAGGGGCAAACCAATGATGAGCAGTTCTTC. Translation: CATQGQTNDEQFF.

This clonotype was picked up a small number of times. CDR3 nucleotide sequence: TGCGCCAGCCGAAACTCCGCACAGGGGAACACTGAAGCTTTCTTT. Translation gives CASRNSAQGNTEAFF. The chain combines TRBV5-1 with TRBJ1-1; weak D call: TRBD1 (6 bases). Per germline, CDR1 SGHRS and CDR2 YFSETQ. V was shortened by 7 bases and J by 1 base, with 17 bases between the two germline ends. The CDR3 length is 15 residues.

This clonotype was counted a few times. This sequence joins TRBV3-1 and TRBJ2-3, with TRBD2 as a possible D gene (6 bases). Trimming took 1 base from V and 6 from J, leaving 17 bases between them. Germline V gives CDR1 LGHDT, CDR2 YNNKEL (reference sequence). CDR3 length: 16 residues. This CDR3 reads CASSQGGGRAGDTQYF. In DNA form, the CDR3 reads TGTGCCAGCAGCCAAGGGGGAGGTCGGGCTGGGGATACGCAGTATTTT.

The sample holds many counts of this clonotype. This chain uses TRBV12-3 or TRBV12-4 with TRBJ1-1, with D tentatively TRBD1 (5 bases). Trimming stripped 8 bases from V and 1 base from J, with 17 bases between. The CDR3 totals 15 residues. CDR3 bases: TGTGCCAGCTCCCGGTCGGGGACGGCGAACACTGAAGCTTTCTTT. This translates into CASSRSGTANTEAFF.